Here is one T cell receptor beta chain with its context. In this sample, this clone turned up a few times. Its antigen is unknown. No much larger clonotype is one base removed from it; base qualities were not supplied. The receptor library was made with the immunoSEQ multiplex PCR assay. This immuneACCESS table, as held by TCRdb, lists in-frame sequences with V and J called but not all clones. Of the missing ones, under half trace to an unresolved V gene in checked studies; the others have no known cause. In all, the sample holds tens of thousands of clones, and around 90% of those were seen once. Clones ranked in the top ten supply around 2.9% of the sample. These data originate in a study of T cell changes during pregnancy in multiple sclerosis (dated by TCRdb to 2018 to 2020). Regarding the complete study: Changes in the T cell repertoire over the course of pregnancy were examined in this study in women with multiple sclerosis.

CDR1 and CDR2 are drawn from the germline V gene: MRHNA, SNTAGT. From the cysteine up to the phenylalanine, the CDR3 has a length of 14 residues. The only DNA kept is the CDR3, 42 bases in frame from the first base. V drops 3 bases and J drops 5 bases, leaving 10 bases in between. The chain is made from TRBV6-4 and TRBJ1-4; TRBD1 is a possible D gene, resting on 5 matching bases. The sequenced sample was CD8+ T cells from peripheral blood mononuclear cells, obtained before pregnancy. The sequence was obtained from a female donor with multiple sclerosis, enrolled in a pregnancy study. The encoded CDR3 is CASSEGGENEKLFF. The sequenced DNA is TGTGCCAGCAGTGAAGGAGGGGAGAATGAAAAACTGTTTTTT.